These 30 T cell receptor beta chains were all obtained from the same sample, sequenced in a study of blood T cell repertoires in COVID-19. Repertoires were generated with immunoSEQ multiplex PCR, while TCRdb's copy carries only in-frame clones and drops some. The sample lists 150,000 to 200,000 clones; 80% to 85% were seen once. The sample consisted of peripheral blood. The receptors originated from a woman aged 70-85 years with COVID-19, enrolled during active disease.

This clone showed up just a few times. The V call is TRBV29-1, the J call TRBJ1-1; TRBD1 might be the D (5 bases). There are 13 residues in the CDR3. CDR1 SQVTM and CDR2 ANQGSEA come from the germline V gene. V was pared by 4 bases and J by 5 bases, with 14 bases between. The CDR3 here is CSVVGVGRTEAFF. CDR3 bases: TGCAGCGTTGTAGGGGTCGGGCGGACTGAAGCTTTCTTT.

The rearrangement links TRBV29-1 to TRBJ1-2, with a tentative D call TRBD1 (6 bases). Germline V gene sequence: CDR1 SQVTM, CDR2 ANQGSEA. The CDR3 totals 13 residues. The V end lost 6 bases, the J end lost 2 bases, and 13 bases lay between the germline ends. The CDR3 loop reads CSVPEGVNYGYTF. The CDR3 nucleotides are TGCAGCGTCCCTGAGGGGGTCAACTATGGCTACACCTTC.

V is TRBV5-6 and J is TRBJ1-1; D uncertain. This CDR3 contains 13 residues. The germline V and J ends were trimmed by 0 bases and 7 bases, with 10 bases remaining between them. From germline, CDR1 is SGHDT and CDR2 YYEEEE. CDR3 nucleotides: TGTGCCAGCAGCTTGGGGGGAGCGCTTGAAGCTTTCTTT. Translation: CASSLGGALEAFF.

The chain uses TRBV30 and TRBJ1-5, with TRBD1 matching 10 bases. The CDR3 loop spans 16 amino acids. The trim removed 2 bases at V and 7 bases at J, leaving 11 bases unmatched. Germline CDR1 is GTSNPN and CDR2 is SVGIG (reference sequence). As DNA, the CDR3 is TGTGCCTGGAGTCCCACATGGGACAGGGGACAACAGCCCCAGCATTTT. It yields the protein CAWSPTWDRGQQPQHF.

The rearrangement joins TRBV14 to TRBJ1-2; a weak D match, TRBD1 (6 bases). Between the trimmed V and J ends, which lost 5 bases and 7 bases, there was a span of 14 bases. This CDR3 comprises 13 residues. Germline V gives CDR1 SGHDN, CDR2 FVKESK. CDR3 bases: TGTGCCAGCAGCGTCCGGGGGGCGGTTGGCTACACCTTC. Protein product: CASSVRGAVGYTF.

V gene TRBV24-1 combines with J gene TRBJ2-6; no definite D call. Between the trimmed V and J ends, which lost 1 base and 0 bases, there was a span of 6 bases. The CDR3 spans 16 residues. Germline V gene data show CDR1 as KGHDR and CDR2 as SFDVKD. The CDR3 nucleotides are TGTGCCACCAGTGATTTCTGGAGCTCTGGGGCCAACGTCCTGACTTTC. Protein: CATSDFWSSGANVLTF.

The CDR3 DNA reads TGCGCCAGCAGCCCGCGGACAGGGTCCAATGAGCAGTTCTTC. It yields the protein CASSPRTGSNEQFF. This chain joins TRBV5-1 and TRBJ2-1; 8 bases are a match to TRBD1. J was trimmed by 6 bases and V by 4 bases; bases with no gene match: 6. The CDR3 runs to 14 residues. CDR1 is SGHRS, CDR2 YFSETQ, per germline.

The chain links TRBV18 to TRBJ1-1; possibly TRBD1 for D (5 bases). The germline V and J ends were trimmed by 4 bases and 1 base, with 10 bases remaining between them. CDR1 and CDR2 (germline): KGHSH, LQKENI. This CDR3 has 14 residues. In DNA, the CDR3 is TGTGCCAGCTCACTGGGACTTTCGAACACTGAAGCTTTCTTT. It is translated as CASSLGLSNTEAFF. Full variable domain (rest looked up from reference TRBV18 and TRBJ1-1): NAGVMQNPRHLVRRRGQEARLRCSPMKGHSHVYWYRQLPEEGLKFMVYLQKENIIDESGMPKERFSAEFPKEGPSILRIQQVVRGDSAAYFCASSLGLSNTEAFFGQGTRLTVV.

The table lists this clone with a count of one. This sample also contains other DNA sequences that code for the same CDR3. The chain is built from TRBV12-3 or TRBV12-4 and TRBJ1-2, with D tentatively TRBD1 (6 bases). V was shortened by 6 bases and J by 8 bases, with 16 bases between the two germline ends. This CDR3 has 13 residues. CDR3 protein: CASSPDRDRGYTF. The CDR3 region has the DNA TGTGCCAGCAGCCCCGACCGAGACAGGGGCTACACCTTC.

The chain employs TRBV27 and TRBJ1-5, with 10 bases aligning to TRBD1. CDR3 length: 15 amino acids. From germline, CDR1 is MNHEY and CDR2 SMNVEV (reference sequence). Trimming cost V 5 bases and J 5 bases; bases outside gene matches: 6. CDR3 bases: TGTGCCAGCAGTCCCTGGACAGGGGGTTATCAGCCCCAGCATTTT. This codes for CASSPWTGGYQPQHF.

The rearrangement links TRBV5-4 to TRBJ2-1; 10 bases are a match to TRBD2. Germline CDR1 reads SGHNT; CDR2 reads YYREEE (reference sequence). V dropped 2 bases and J dropped 4; count of bases not matched to a gene: 3. This CDR3 is built from 15 residues. The CDR3, as DNA: TGTGCCAGCAGCTTCGGACTAGCGGAATACAATGAGCAGTTCTTC. This sequence encodes CASSFGLAEYNEQFF.

The chain links TRBV28 to TRBJ1-5, with TRBD1 identical over 7 bases. Germline V gene lookup returns CDR1 MDHEN and CDR2 SYDVKM. The length of the CDR3 is 14 residues. Trimming took 5 bases from V and 11 from J; bases not matched to a gene: 12. This CDR3 is CASSNQGQALTQHF. The CDR3 DNA follows: TGTGCCAGCAGTAATCAAGGACAGGCCCTAACCCAGCATTTT.

The chain employs TRBV7-8 and TRBJ1-5; 8 nucleotides line up with TRBD1. In germline, CDR1 is SGHVS, CDR2 FQNEAQ. Unmatched junction bases numbered 0, after V lost 3 bases and J lost 5 bases. The CDR3 has 13 amino acids. CDR3 amino acids: CASSLDRDQPQHF. Here the CDR3 DNA reads TGTGCCAGCAGCTTGGACAGGGATCAGCCCCAGCATTTT.

The chain joins TRBV28 to TRBJ2-7, with 8 bases identical to TRBD1. The germline gives CDR1 MDHEN, CDR2 SYDVKM. Germline trimming cut 0 bases from V and 2 bases from J; bases unmatched to any gene: 6. This CDR3 has 16 residues. This CDR3 reads CASSLWFGQGTYEQYF. The CDR3 region has the DNA TGTGCCAGCAGTTTATGGTTCGGACAGGGCACCTACGAGCAGTACTTC.

This chain connects TRBV18 to TRBJ2-6; 14 nucleotides match TRBD2. CDR3 size: 18 residues. With V trimmed by 6 bases and J by 3 bases, 7 bases remained unmatched. Germline V gene sequence: CDR1 KGHSH, CDR2 LQKENI. For the CDR3, the DNA is TGTGCCAGCTCCCCCGTGGGACTAGCGGGAGTTGGGGCCAACGTCCTGACTTTC. This sequence encodes CASSPVGLAGVGANVLTF.

The chain carries TRBV9 and TRBJ1-3; the match to TRBD1 covers 7 bases. V was clipped by 4 bases and J by 0 bases; unmatched bases: 13. There are 18 residues in the CDR3. Germline CDR1 and CDR2: SGDLS and YYNGEE. CDR3 DNA sequence: TGTGCCAGCAGCCACCCCCGAGGACAGGTGTACTCTGGAAACACCATATATTTT. Protein product: CASSHPRGQVYSGNTIYF.

This chain connects TRBV4-1 to TRBJ2-1; 16 bases are shared with TRBD2. Germline-derived CDR1 and CDR2 are MGHRA and YSYEKL. This CDR3 has 19 residues. The junction had 8 bases not matched to a gene; V was cut back by 0 bases and J by 6 bases. The CDR3 DNA sequence: TGCGCCAGCAGCCAAGATCCGGGACTAGCGGGAGGGGTGCGCAATGAGCAGTTCTTC. Its protein product is CASSQDPGLAGGVRNEQFF.

CDR3 amino acids: CATRKERDSGYYGYTF. CDR3 DNA: TGTGCCACCAGGAAAGAAAGGGACAGCGGTTACTATGGCTACACCTTC. The chain combines TRBV15 with TRBJ1-2; 7 bases agree with TRBD1. In germline, CDR1 is LNHNV, CDR2 YYDKDF (reference sequence). V shed 6 bases, J shed 3 bases, and the junction held 13 bases outside the gene matches. This CDR3 is built from 16 residues.

This clone was seen just once. This sequence joins TRBV28 and TRBJ2-3; possibly TRBD2 for D (7 bases). V shed 3 bases and J shed 5 bases, with 15 bases lying between them. This CDR3 spans 15 amino acids. Germline CDR1 is MDHEN and CDR2 is SYDVKM. CDR3: CASSFAGARGDTQYF. The CDR3 coding sequence is TGTGCCAGCAGTTTCGCGGGGGCCCGGGGAGATACGCAGTATTTT.

J is TRBJ1-2 and V is TRBV3-1 (or the pseudogene TRBV3-2); no reliable D call. This CDR3 is built from 15 residues. V dropped 3 bases and J dropped 0 bases, with 11 bases sitting between them. Germline CDR1 is LGHDT and CDR2 is YNNKEL (reference sequence). The CDR3 protein is CASSHLGRANYGYTF. The CDR3 DNA reads as TGTGCCAGCAGCCATCTGGGCCGAGCTAACTATGGCTACACCTTC.

The chain is built from TRBV18 and TRBJ1-1, with D perhaps TRBD1 (5 bases). The CDR3 loop spans 14 amino acids. V dropped 1 base and J dropped 0 bases, with 6 bases sitting between them. Germline values: CDR1 KGHSH, CDR2 LQKENI. The chain's CDR3 is CASSPRRVNTEAFF. CDR3 sequence (DNA): TGTGCCAGCTCACCACGCAGGGTGAACACTGAAGCTTTCTTT.

The chain recombines TRBV18 with TRBJ1-1; 9 positions match TRBD1. Germline CDR1 is KGHSH and CDR2 is LQKENI. This CDR3 spans 16 amino acids. V lost 4 bases to trimming and J lost 1 base; unmatched junction nucleotides: 7. CDR3 nucleotides: TGTGCCAGCTCACGAACCCGACAGGGGGAGAACACTGAAGCTTTCTTT. This encodes CASSRTRQGENTEAFF.

This clone was counted a single time. This sequence joins TRBV19 and TRBJ2-3; a possible D gene is TRBD2 (6 bases). Trimming took 6 bases from V and 1 from J, leaving 11 bases between them. The CDR3 runs to 14 residues. CDR1 and CDR2 (germline): LNHDA, SQIVND (reference sequence). CDR3 amino acids: CASRRSGGTDTQYF. CDR3 coding DNA: TGTGCCAGTAGGAGGTCGGGGGGCACAGATACGCAGTATTTT.

V gene TRBV3-1 (or the pseudogene TRBV3-2) combines with J gene TRBJ2-7, with D perhaps TRBD2 (5 bases). The CDR3 contains 12 residues. CDR1 LGHDT and CDR2 YNNKEL come from the germline V gene (reference sequence). V gave up 3 bases and J gave up 7 bases, with 10 bases separating them. Here the CDR3 reads CASSHRGSEQYF. CDR3 in DNA: TGTGCCAGCAGCCACAGAGGGTCAGAGCAGTACTTC.

The CDR3 region is CASSPRTDGYTF. CDR3 nucleotide sequence: TGTGCCAGCTCACCACGGACAGATGGCTACACCTTC. V usage is TRBV18 and J usage is TRBJ1-2; the D gene is possibly TRBD1 (6 bases). V was pared by 1 base and J by 6 bases, with 6 bases between. The CDR3 is 12 residues long. Germline CDR1 and CDR2: KGHSH and LQKENI.

The chain employs TRBV11-3 and TRBJ2-1; 7 bases fit TRBD2. V trimming: 1 base; J trimming: 3 bases; junction bases outside the gene matches: 9. Germline V gene lookup returns CDR1 SGHNT and CDR2 YENEEA. This CDR3 has 17 residues. The CDR3 reads CASSLGLSGQNYNEQFF. The CDR3 coding sequence is TGTGCCAGCAGCTTAGGTCTTAGCGGGCAAAACTACAATGAGCAGTTCTTC.

J is TRBJ1-5 and V is TRBV15; D gene unclear. The CDR3 spans 14 residues. The V end lost 1 base, the J end lost 3 bases, and 7 bases lay between the germline ends. CDR1 is LNHNV and CDR2 is YYDKDF in the germline V gene (reference sequence). CDR3 region: CATSRGPDNQPQHF. The CDR3, as DNA: TGTGCCACCAGCAGAGGGCCAGACAATCAGCCCCAGCATTTT.

The J gene is TRBJ2-1, the V gene TRBV30; 8 bases match TRBD1. CDR1 and CDR2 (germline): GTSNPN, SVGIG (reference sequence). V was pared by 1 base and J by 9 bases, with 5 bases of the junction left unmatched. The CDR3 loop spans 13 amino acids. CDR3 coding DNA: TGTGCCTGGAGTGGTCAGGGGGCAGCTGAGCAGTTCTTC. Protein sequence: CAWSGQGAAEQFF.

The chain carries TRBV19 and TRBJ2-3; 7 bases agree with TRBD1. The CDR3 is 14 amino acids. The germline V gene has CDR1 LNHDA and CDR2 SQIVND (reference sequence). Losses at the gene ends were 6 bases for V and 2 bases for J; bases not matched to a gene: 5. For the CDR3, the DNA is TGTGCCAGTAGGACCGGGACAGCCACAGATACGCAGTATTTT. It yields the protein CASRTGTATDTQYF. The full variable domain, completed using reference TRBV19 and TRBJ2-3, is DGGITQSPKYLFRKEGQNVTLSCEQNLNHDAMYWYRQDPGQGLRLIYYSQIVNDFQKGDIAEGYSVSREKKESFPLTVTSAQKNPTAFYLCASRTGTATDTQYFGPGTRLTVL.

This chain connects TRBV6-2 or TRBV6-3 to TRBJ2-7; 13 positions agree with TRBD2. The CDR3 extends over 17 amino acids. Trimming removed 2 bases from V and 1 base from J; junction bases left unmatched: 5. Germline values: CDR1 MNHEY, CDR2 SVGEGT. CDR3 amino acids: CASSYKTSGRYSYEQYF. As DNA, the CDR3 is TGTGCCAGCAGTTACAAGACTAGCGGGAGGTATTCCTACGAGCAGTACTTC.